This entry describes one T cell receptor (beta chain). Only one count was recorded for this clone. This clone's antigen is unknown. Per-nucleotide qualities are absent, and no much larger clonotype sits a single base away. Between the V and J ends, shortened by 2 bases and 4 bases respectively, the junction contains 10 bases. As encoded in the germline V gene, CDR1 is MNHNS while CDR2 is SASEGT. Inclusive of the bounding cysteine and phenylalanine, the CDR3 is 14 residues long. Just CDR3 DNA is preserved here, 42 bases in frame from base 1. The sample belongs to a study of blood T cell repertoires in COVID-19 (TCRdb year 2020). A note on the overall study: Samples from collaborators originated in the United States, Italy and Spain and spanned both the acute and convalescent phases of COVID-19. The material from the prospective study consisted of cDNA or gDNA derived from T cells, B-cell-depleted T cells, or PBMCs. The repertoires were released in a freely available public database meant as a resource for research on the immune response to SARS-CoV-2. Subjects who had been exposed to COVID-19, were actively infected with it, or had recovered from it provided the deeply sampled blood TCRbeta repertoires that made up the dataset. Samples came from the ongoing ImmuneRACE study (first 160 participants) plus 1,254 subjects from 6 global collaborators. Sample metadata almost always included a de-identified subject ID, COVID-19 status, age in years and sex. Where HLA class I and class II types were available, the types were taken from metadata supplied by the sample provider, not from assay-based typing. Results and caveats for the whole study, not just this receptor: Clinical and demographic metadata were provided uncurated, with the amount varying by source and participant.

A second Seattle source provided samples from volunteer blood donors who had recovered from COVID-19. Collaborating institutions collected whole blood in K2EDTA tubes following their own protocols. For TCRbeta analysis, collaborators shipped samples in one of three forms: frozen whole blood, isolated PBMCs, or DNA extracted from either of those sample types. TCRbeta CDR3 regions were amplified from genomic DNA using the immunoSEQ Assay, a bias-controlled multiplex PCR. The study's own analysis went as follows. The number of nucleated cells in each sample was estimated from the amplification of reference gene primers within the assay. To quantify the absolute abundance of each unique TCRbeta CDR3 rearrangement, sequence reads were collapsed and filtered. For each sample, productive Simpson clonality was calculated by taking the square root of Simpson's diversity index across productive rearrangements. TCRdb mirrors the immuneACCESS table, restricted to in-frame sequences. Some clones are absent from its copies; in checked studies, under half trace to an unresolved V gene, and the reason for the others is unknown. That table supplies the V and J calls and clone size; D and trimming were determined from the DNA. This sample gives just under 150,000 clones in total; 87% of them show up just once. Jointly, the top ten make up roughly 37% of the sample.

This sequence uses TRBV6-1 and TRBJ2-3; TRBD1 is a weak D gene call, 6 bases matching. Source material: peripheral blood. This sequence originates from a man over 45 who had recovered from COVID-19. At the DNA level, the sequence is TGTGCCAGCAGTGAAAACAGGGTGGCAGATACGCAGTATTTT. This gives the protein CASSENRVADTQYF.